A single T cell receptor (beta chain) is shown here with its context. No antigen is known for it. This sample is part of a study of CD4 T cell repertoires in COVID-19. Study as a whole: Other coronavirus spike proteins restimulated relabeled CFSE-low cells expanded with IL-2 for about eleven days. Study conclusions and caveats: Sharing of several most expanded SARS-CoV-2-reactive clonotypes across memory subsets suggested intraclonal diversification.

Sequencing used immunoSEQ multiplex PCR; TCRdb keeps in-frame clones, though not all of them. Of about 75,000 clones listed, about 80% are singletons. Deletions cut 4 bases from V and 9 bases from J, with 16 bases between. The CDR3 extends over 13 amino acids. CDR1 and CDR2 from the germline V gene are SGHDN and FVKESK. The specimen was CD4+ T cells from peripheral blood, collected after recovery from COVID-19. The chain combines TRBV14 with TRBJ2-7, with D hard to call. The clonotype comes from a human donor who had COVID-19. DNA for the CDR3: TGTGCCAGCAGCCGTGGTCTCCTAGGACGGCAGTACTTC. Protein sequence: CASSRGLLGRQYF.